Below, 4 T cell receptor beta chains from the same sample are listed, as sequenced in a study of blood T cell repertoires in COVID-19. Generated by immunoSEQ multiplex PCR, the TCRdb table keeps only in-frame clones and is missing some. This table has under 250,000 clones, about 87% appearing once. Material for sequencing was peripheral blood. These receptors were obtained from an older woman with active or convalescent COVID-19.

J is TRBJ2-7 and V is TRBV15; TRBD2 matches at 10 bases. CDR1 LNHNV and CDR2 YYDKDF come from the germline V gene (reference sequence). V shed 1 base and J 5 bases; nucleotides not matched to a gene: 11. This CDR3 comprises 17 residues. The CDR3 sequence: CATSRGPKAGGQDEQYF. The CDR3 DNA is TGTGCCACCAGCAGAGGCCCAAAAGCGGGGGGGCAGGACGAGCAGTACTTC. Drawing the rest from reference TRBV15 and TRBJ2-7, the complete variable domain is DAMVIQNPRYQVTQFGKPVTLSCSQTLNHNVMYWYQQKSSQAPKLLFHYYDKDFNNEADTPDNFQSRRPNTSFCFLDIRSPGLGDTAMYLCATSRGPKAGGQDEQYFGPGTRLTVT.

This clone has just one count. The gene calls are TRBV9 and TRBJ2-6, with D maybe TRBD2 (6 bases). The CDR3 sequence is 13 residues long. V lost 7 bases, J lost 4 bases, and 9 bases lay in between. The germline gives CDR1 SGDLS, CDR2 YYNGEE. In DNA, the CDR3 is TGTGCCAGCGCGGGACCAGGGGCCAACGTCCTGACTTTC. Translation: CASAGPGANVLTF. Supplemented by reference TRBV9 and TRBJ2-6, the full variable domain reads DSGVTQTPKHLITATGQRVTLRCSPRSGDLSVYWYQQSLDQGLQFLIQYYNGEERAKGNILERFSAQQFPDLHSELNLSSLELGDSALYFCASAGPGANVLTFGAGSRLTVL.

The rearrangement links TRBV5-6 to TRBJ2-3; 10 nucleotides line up with TRBD1. J lost 7 bases, V lost 0 bases, and 5 bases had no gene match. From germline, CDR1 is SGHDT and CDR2 YYEEEE. CDR3 size: 15 residues. The CDR3 DNA sequence: TGTGCCAGCAGCTTGGTAGGGACAGGGGTAAATACGCAGTATTTT. It is translated as CASSLVGTGVNTQYF.

The genes are TRBV24-1 and TRBJ2-2, with 10 positions matching TRBD1. Germline V gives CDR1 KGHDR, CDR2 SFDVKD. The CDR3 consists of 20 residues. V shed 0 bases and J 4 bases; nucleotides not matched to a gene: 13. CDR3 sequence (DNA): TGTGCCACCAGTGATTTGGGGCTTGGATCGGGACAGGGGAGCACCGGGGAGCTGTTTTTT. Translation: CATSDLGLGSGQGSTGELFF.